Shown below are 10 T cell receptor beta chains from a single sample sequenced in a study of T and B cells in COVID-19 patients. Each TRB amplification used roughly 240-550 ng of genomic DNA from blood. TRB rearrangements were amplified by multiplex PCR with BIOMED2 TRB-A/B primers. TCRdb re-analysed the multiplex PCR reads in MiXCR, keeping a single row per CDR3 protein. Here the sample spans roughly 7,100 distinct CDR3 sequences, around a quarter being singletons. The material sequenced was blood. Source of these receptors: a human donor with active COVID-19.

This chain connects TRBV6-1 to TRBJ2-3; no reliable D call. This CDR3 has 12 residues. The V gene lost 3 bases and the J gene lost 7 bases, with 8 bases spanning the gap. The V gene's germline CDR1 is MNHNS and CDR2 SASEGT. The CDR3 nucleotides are TGTGCCAGCAGTGACCGTATCCATACGCAGTATTTT. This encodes CASSDRIHTQYF.

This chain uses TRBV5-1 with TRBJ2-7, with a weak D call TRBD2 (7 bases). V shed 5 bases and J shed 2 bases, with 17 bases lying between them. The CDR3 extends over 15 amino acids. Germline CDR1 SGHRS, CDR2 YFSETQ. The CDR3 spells CASRWRSGTTYEQYF. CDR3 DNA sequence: TGCGCCAGCAGATGGAGGAGCGGGACAACCTACGAGCAGTACTTC.

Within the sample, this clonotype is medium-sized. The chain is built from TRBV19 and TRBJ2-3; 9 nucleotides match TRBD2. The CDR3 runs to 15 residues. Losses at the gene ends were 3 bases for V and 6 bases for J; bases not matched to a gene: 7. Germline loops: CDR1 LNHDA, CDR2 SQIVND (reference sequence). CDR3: CASSIFGTSIDTQYF. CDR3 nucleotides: TGTGCCAGTAGTATCTTTGGGACTAGCATCGATACGCAGTATTTT.

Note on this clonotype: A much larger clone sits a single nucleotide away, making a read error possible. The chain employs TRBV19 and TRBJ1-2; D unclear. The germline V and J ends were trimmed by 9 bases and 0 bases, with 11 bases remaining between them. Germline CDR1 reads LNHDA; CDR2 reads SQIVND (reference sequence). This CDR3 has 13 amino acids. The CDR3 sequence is CASSGIPNYGYTF. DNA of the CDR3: TGTGCCAGCTCCGGGATTCCTAACTATGGCTACACCTTC.

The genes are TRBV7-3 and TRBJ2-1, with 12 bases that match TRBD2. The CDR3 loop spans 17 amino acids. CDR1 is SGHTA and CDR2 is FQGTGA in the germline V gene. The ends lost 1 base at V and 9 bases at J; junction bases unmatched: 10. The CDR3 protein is CASSLSASGRDMSEQFF. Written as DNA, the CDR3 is TGTGCCAGCAGCTTAAGCGCTAGCGGGAGGGATATGAGTGAGCAGTTCTTC.

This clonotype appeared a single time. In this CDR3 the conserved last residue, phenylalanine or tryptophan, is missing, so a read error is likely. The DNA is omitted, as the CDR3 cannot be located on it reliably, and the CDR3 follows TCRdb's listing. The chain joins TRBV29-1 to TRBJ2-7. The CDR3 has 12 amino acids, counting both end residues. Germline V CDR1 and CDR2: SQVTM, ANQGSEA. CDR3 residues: CSGKTSADEQDG.

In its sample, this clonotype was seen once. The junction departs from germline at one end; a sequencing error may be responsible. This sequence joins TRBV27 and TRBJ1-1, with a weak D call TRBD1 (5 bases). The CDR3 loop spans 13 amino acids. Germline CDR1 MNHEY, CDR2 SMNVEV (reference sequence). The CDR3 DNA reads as TGTGCCAGCAGTTTAGGGACGAACACTGAAGCTTCCTTT. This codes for CASSLGTNTEASF.

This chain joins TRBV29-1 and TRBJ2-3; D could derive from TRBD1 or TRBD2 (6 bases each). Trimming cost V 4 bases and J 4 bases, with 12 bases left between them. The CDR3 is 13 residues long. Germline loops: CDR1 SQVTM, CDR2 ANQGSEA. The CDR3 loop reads CSVGGAGPDTQYF. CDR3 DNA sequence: TGCAGCGTTGGGGGGGCGGGTCCAGATACGCAGTATTTT.

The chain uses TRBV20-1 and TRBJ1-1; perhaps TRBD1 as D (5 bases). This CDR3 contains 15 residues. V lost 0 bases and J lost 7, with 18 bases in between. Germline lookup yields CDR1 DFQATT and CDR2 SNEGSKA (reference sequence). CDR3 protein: CSAREHGQGGIEAFF. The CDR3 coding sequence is TGCAGTGCTAGAGAGCACGGGCAGGGAGGGATTGAAGCTTTCTTT.

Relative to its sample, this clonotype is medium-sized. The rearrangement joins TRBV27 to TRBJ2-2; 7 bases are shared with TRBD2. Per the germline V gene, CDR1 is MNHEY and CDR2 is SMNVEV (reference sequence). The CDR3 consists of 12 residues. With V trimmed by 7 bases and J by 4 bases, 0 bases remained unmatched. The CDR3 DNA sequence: TGTGCCAGCACTAGCGGCACCGGGGAGCTGTTTTTT. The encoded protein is CASTSGTGELFF.